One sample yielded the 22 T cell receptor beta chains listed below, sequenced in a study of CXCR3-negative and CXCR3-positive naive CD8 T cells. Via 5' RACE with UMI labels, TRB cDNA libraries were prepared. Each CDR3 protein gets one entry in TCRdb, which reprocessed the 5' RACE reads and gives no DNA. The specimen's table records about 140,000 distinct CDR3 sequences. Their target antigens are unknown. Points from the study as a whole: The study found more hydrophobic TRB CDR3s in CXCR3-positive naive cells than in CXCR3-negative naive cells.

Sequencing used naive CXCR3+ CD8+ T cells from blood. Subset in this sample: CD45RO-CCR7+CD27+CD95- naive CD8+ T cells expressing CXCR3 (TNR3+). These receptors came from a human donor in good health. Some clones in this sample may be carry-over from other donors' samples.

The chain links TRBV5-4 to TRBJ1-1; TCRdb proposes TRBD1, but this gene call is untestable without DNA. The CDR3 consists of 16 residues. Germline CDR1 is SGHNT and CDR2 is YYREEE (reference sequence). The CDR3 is CASSSPTDRGITEAFF.

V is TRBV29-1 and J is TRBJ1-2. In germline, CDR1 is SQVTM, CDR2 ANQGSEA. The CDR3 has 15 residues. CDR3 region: CSVEDVGRLGYGYTF.

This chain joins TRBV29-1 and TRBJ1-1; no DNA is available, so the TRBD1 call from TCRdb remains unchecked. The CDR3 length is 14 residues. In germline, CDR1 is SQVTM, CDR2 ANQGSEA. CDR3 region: CSVWSGGRNTEAFF.

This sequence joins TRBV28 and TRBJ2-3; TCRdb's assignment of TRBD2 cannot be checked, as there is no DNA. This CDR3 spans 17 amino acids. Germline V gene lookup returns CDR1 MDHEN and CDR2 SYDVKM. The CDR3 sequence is CASSLVLAGGSTDTQYF.

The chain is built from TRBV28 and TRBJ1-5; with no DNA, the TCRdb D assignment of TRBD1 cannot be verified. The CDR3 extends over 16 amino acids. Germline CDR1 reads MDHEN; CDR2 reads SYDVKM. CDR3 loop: CASNTGRGRDYQPQHF.

The CDR3: CSAQQRTDRGGYTF. V and J are TRBV20-1 and TRBJ1-2; the D gene TCRdb calls, TRBD1, cannot be checked with no DNA. Germline-derived CDR1 and CDR2 are DFQATT and SNEGSKA (reference sequence). CDR3 size: 14 residues.

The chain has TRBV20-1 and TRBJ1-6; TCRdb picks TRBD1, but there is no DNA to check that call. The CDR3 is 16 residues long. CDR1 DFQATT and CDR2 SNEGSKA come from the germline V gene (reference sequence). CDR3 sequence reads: CSARDGGGGGNSPLHF.

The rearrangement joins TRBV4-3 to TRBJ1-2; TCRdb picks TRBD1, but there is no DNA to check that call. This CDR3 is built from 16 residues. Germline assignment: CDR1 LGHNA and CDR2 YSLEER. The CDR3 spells CASSQLTGRGNYGYTF.

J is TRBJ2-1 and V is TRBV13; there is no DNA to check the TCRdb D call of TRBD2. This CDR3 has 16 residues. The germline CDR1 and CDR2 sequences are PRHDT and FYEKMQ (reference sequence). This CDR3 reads CASSAPSGRWYNEQFF.

The CDR3 region is CASSKEQYYEQYF. The chain links TRBV21-1 to TRBJ2-7. TRBV21-1 is assigned pseudogene status. CDR3 size: 13 residues.

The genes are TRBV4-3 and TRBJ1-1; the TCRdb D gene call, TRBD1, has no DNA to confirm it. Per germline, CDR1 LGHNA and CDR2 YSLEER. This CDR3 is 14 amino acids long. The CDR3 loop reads CASSQDRDGTEAFF.

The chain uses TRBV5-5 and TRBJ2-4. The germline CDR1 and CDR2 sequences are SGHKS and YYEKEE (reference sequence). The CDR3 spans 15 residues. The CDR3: CASSLTSWGMNIQYF.

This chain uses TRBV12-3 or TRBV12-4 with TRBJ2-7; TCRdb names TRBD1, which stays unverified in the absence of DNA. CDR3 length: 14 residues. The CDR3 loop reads CASSLDDRVYEQYF.

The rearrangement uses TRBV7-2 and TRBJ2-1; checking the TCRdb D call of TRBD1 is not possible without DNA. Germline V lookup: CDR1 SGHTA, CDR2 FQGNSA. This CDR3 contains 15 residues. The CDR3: CASSLVGGPYNEQFF. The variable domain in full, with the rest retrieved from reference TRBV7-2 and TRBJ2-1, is GAGVSQSPSNKVTEKGKDVELRCDPISGHTALYWYRQSLGQGLEFLIYFQGNSAPDKSGLPSDRFSAERTGGSVSTLTIQRTQQEDSAVYLCASSLVGGPYNEQFFGPGTRLTVL.

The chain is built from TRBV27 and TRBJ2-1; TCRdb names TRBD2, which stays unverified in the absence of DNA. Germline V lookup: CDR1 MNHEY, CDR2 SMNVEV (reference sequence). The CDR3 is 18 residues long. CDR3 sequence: CASSGRKSGTSGSNEQFF.

CDR3 protein: CASSQDLSATEQFF. The V and J genes are TRBV3-1 and TRBJ2-1. The CDR3 covers 14 residues. Per the germline V gene, CDR1 is LGHDT and CDR2 is YNNKEL (reference sequence).

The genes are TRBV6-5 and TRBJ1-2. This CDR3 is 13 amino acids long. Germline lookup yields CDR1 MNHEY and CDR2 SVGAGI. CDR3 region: CASTATRFYGYTF.

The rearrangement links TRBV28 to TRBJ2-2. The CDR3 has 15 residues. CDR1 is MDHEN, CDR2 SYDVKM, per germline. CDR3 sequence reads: CASSLTLSKTGELFF. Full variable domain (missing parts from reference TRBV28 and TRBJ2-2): DVKVTQSSRYLVKRTGEKVFLECVQDMDHENMFWYRQDPGLGLRLIYFSYDVKMKEKGDIPEGYSVSREKKERFSLILESASTNQTSMYLCASSLTLSKTGELFFGEGSRLTVL.

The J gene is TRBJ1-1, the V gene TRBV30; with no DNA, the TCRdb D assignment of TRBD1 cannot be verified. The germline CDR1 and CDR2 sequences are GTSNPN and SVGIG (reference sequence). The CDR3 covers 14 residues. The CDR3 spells CAWSRGGANTEAFF.

The CDR3 here is CASSPTGLRGGEQFF. The V gene is TRBV14, the J gene TRBJ2-1; TCRdb picks TRBD2, but there is no DNA to check that call. CDR1 and CDR2 from the germline V gene are SGHDN and FVKESK. The CDR3 consists of 15 residues.

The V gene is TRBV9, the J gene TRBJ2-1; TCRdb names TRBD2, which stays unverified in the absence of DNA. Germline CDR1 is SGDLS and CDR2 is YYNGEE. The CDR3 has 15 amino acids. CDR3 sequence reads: CASSPTPGLYNEQFF.

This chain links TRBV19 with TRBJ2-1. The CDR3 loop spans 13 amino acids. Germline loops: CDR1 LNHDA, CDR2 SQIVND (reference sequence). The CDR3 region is CASSMPNGGEQFF.